The 15 T cell receptor beta chains presented below share a single source sample, sequenced in a study of T cell repertoires in cytomegalovirus infection. TCRdb re-called the reads through MiXCR, storing one row per CDR3 protein. The sample includes about 160,000 distinct CDR3 sequences, about 20% of them seen just once. Their cognate antigens are unknown. The starting material was CD8+ T cells from cultured PBMCs, obtained from culture after CMV antigen stimulation. The receptor source for this set is a human donor in good health (CMV status not recorded). Some clones in this sample may be carry-over from other donors' samples.

In DNA, the CDR3 is TGTGCCAGCAGTGGGGACGGTTACTATGGCTACACCTTC. It encodes CASSGDGYYGYTF. The gene calls are TRBV12-3 or TRBV12-4 and TRBJ1-2; maybe TRBD1 (5 bases). Trimming took 5 bases from V and 3 from J, leaving 10 bases between them. The CDR3 spans 13 residues.

This clonotype occurred a few times. The chain has TRBV2 and TRBJ2-1; D might be TRBD2 (5 bases). V lost 7 bases to trimming and J lost 3 bases, with 7 bases between them. The CDR3 is 12 amino acids. CDR1 and CDR2 from the germline V gene are SNHLY and FYNNEI. The chain's CDR3 is CASKGSYNEQFF. CDR3 coding DNA: TGTGCCAGCAAAGGGAGCTACAATGAGCAGTTCTTC.

This clonotype was seen a handful of times. The chain is built from TRBV4-3 and TRBJ2-5; a possible D gene is TRBD2 (5 bases). This CDR3 spans 15 amino acids. Trimming removed 0 bases at V and 4 bases at J, with 12 bases between. CDR1 LGHNA and CDR2 YSLEER come from the germline V gene. The DNA of the CDR3 is TGCGCCAGCAGCCAAGATTTCGGGGTAGGAGAGACCCAGTACTTC. Its protein product is CASSQDFGVGETQYF.

V gene TRBV19 combines with J gene TRBJ2-3; D ambiguous. V was trimmed by 7 bases and J by 0 bases, leaving 17 bases between them. This CDR3 region has 16 residues. In germline, CDR1 is LNHDA, CDR2 SQIVND (reference sequence). The CDR3 loop is CASTAMADSSTDTQYF. DNA of the CDR3: TGTGCCAGTACCGCAATGGCAGACTCTAGCACAGATACGCAGTATTTT.

This clonotype was detected once. This clone may be a read error of a much larger clone one base away. The genes are TRBV28 and TRBJ2-3; D uncertain. There are 14 residues in the CDR3. V dropped 6 bases and J dropped 4 bases, with 14 bases sitting between them. Germline V gene lookup returns CDR1 MDHEN and CDR2 SYDVKM. The CDR3 reads CASSPESAPDTQYF. The CDR3 nucleotides are TGTGCCAGCAGCCCGGAATCAGCTCCAGATACGCAGTATTTT. The full variable domain, in which reference TRBV28 and TRBJ2-3 provide the parts outside the CDR3, is DVKVTQSSRYLVKRTGEKVFLECVQDMDHENMFWYRQDPGLGLRLIYFSYDVKMKEKGDIPEGYSVSREKKERFSLILESASTNQTSMYLCASSPESAPDTQYFGPGTRLTVL.

For this clonotype: Germline is not matched at one junction end, which may reflect a read error. The V and J genes are TRBV6-1 and TRBJ1-6; no firm D call. The CDR3 is made up of 15 amino acids. Germline values: CDR1 MNHNS, CDR2 SASEGT. CDR3 bases: TGTGCCAGCAGCGAAGGACGTTCACGTAATTCACCCCTCCACTTT. Its protein product is CASSEGRSRNSPLHF.

A note on this clonotype: Relative to the germline gene, one junction end is altered; a read error may explain this. The chain combines TRBV6-5 with TRBJ2-2, with D tentatively TRBD1 (6 bases). This CDR3 is built from 16 residues. CDR1 and CDR2 (germline): MNHEY, SVGAGI. The CDR3: CARSYTGSGNTGELFF. The CDR3, as DNA: TGTGCCCGCAGTTATACAGGGAGTGGGAACACCGGGGAGCTGTTTTTT.

This chain joins TRBV27 and TRBJ1-6; 9 bases fit TRBD1. CDR3 size: 15 residues. V was pared by 5 bases and J by 6 bases, with 5 bases of the junction left unmatched. The germline gives CDR1 MNHEY, CDR2 SMNVEV (reference sequence). CDR3 bases: TGTGCCAGCAGTCCCCGGGACAGGGTTAATTCACCCCTCCACTTT. It specifies CASSPRDRVNSPLHF.

The table lists this clonotype with a few counts. This rearrangement joins TRBV11-2 to TRBJ2-3; possible D gene TRBD1, 5 bases. This CDR3 comprises 12 residues. Per germline, CDR1 SGHAT and CDR2 FQNNGV. Trimming stripped 5 bases from V and 4 bases from J, with 7 bases between. Written as DNA, the CDR3 is TGTGCCAGCAGCCCCAGGGCAGATACGCAGTATTTT. It yields the protein CASSPRADTQYF.

The chain links TRBV27 to TRBJ1-5; no firm D call. Germline CDR1 is MNHEY and CDR2 is SMNVEV (reference sequence). CDR3 length equals 13 residues. V lost 6 bases to trimming and J lost 5 bases, with 11 bases between them. The CDR3 DNA sequence: TGTGCCAGCAGGGGCTCCCGCCATCAGCCCCAGCATTTT. This sequence encodes CASRGSRHQPQHF.

This clonotype was counted only a few times. This rearrangement joins TRBV4-3 to TRBJ1-2, with a possible D match to TRBD1 (5 bases). Germline V gene lookup returns CDR1 LGHNA and CDR2 YSLEER. The V end was cut by 4 bases, the J end by 4 bases, with 10 bases between. The length of the CDR3 is 13 residues. The CDR3 DNA reads TGCGCCAGCAGCCGAACAGGAACCTATGGCTACACCTTC. Its protein is CASSRTGTYGYTF.

In its sample, this clonotype was seen a few times. V and J are TRBV12-3 or TRBV12-4 and TRBJ2-7, with D possibly being TRBD2 (6 bases). The length of the CDR3 is 14 residues. V was trimmed by 7 bases and J by 2 bases, leaving 15 bases between them. The CDR3 coding sequence is TGTGCCAGCACCGGAGCGGGCACCCCCTACGAGCAGTACTTC. Translated: CASTGAGTPYEQYF.

This chain links TRBV6-5 with TRBJ2-2; D may be TRBD2 (5 bases). Germline V gene sequence: CDR1 MNHEY, CDR2 SVGAGI. The CDR3 contains 15 residues. Trimming took 5 bases from V and 2 from J, leaving 12 bases between them. The CDR3 region has the DNA TGTGCCAGCAGTCTCCGGGAAGTCAACACCGGGGAGCTGTTTTTT. Its protein product is CASSLREVNTGELFF.

This clonotype was recorded a few times. The gene calls are TRBV7-2 and TRBJ1-5; the D gene is possibly TRBD1 (6 bases). This CDR3 comprises 16 residues. The germline CDR1 and CDR2 sequences are SGHTA and FQGNSA. The ends were cut back, 2 bases at V and 5 bases at J, with 16 bases in the middle. Written as DNA, the CDR3 is TGTGCCAGCAGCTTATTACTGGGGGCTCCCTATCAGCCCCAGCATTTT. Residues: CASSLLLGAPYQPQHF.

The chain carries TRBV19 and TRBJ1-1; D not certain. From germline, CDR1 is LNHDA and CDR2 SQIVND (reference sequence). The CDR3 has 16 amino acids. Trimming removed 0 bases at V and 3 bases at J, with 14 bases between. The CDR3 DNA sequence: TGTGCCAGTAGTATAGAGGAAGGAGATAGATACACTGAAGCTTTCTTT. Encoded protein: CASSIEEGDRYTEAFF. The entire variable domain, with the rest obtained from reference TRBV19 and TRBJ1-1, is as follows: DGGITQSPKYLFRKEGQNVTLSCEQNLNHDAMYWYRQDPGQGLRLIYYSQIVNDFQKGDIAEGYSVSREKKESFPLTVTSAQKNPTAFYLCASSIEEGDRYTEAFFGQGTRLTVV.